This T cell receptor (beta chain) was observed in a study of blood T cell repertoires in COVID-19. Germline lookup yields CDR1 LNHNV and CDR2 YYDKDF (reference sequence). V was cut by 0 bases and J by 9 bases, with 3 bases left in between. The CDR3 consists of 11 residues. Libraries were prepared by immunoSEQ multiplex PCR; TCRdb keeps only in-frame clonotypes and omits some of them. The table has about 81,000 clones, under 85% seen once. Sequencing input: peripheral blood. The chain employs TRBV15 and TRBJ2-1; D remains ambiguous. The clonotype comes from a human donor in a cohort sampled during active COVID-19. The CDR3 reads CATSRDVEQFF. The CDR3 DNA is TGTGCCACCAGCAGAGACGTTGAGCAGTTCTTC.